Presented here are 3 T cell receptor beta chains from one specimen sequenced in a study of control samples from healthy donors and cancer patients. Method: immunoSEQ multiplex PCR; TCRdb's copy keeps in-frame clones and lacks some. The sample consists of under 450,000 clones, about nine tenths of them appearing once. Sequencing input: PBMCs. Receptors were obtained from a man aged 40-49 years with head and neck cancer.

The chain is built from TRBV27 and TRBJ2-1; D unresolved. The CDR3 totals 15 residues. In germline, CDR1 is MNHEY, CDR2 SMNVEV (reference sequence). V dropped 5 bases and J dropped 1 base, with 12 bases sitting between them. DNA for the CDR3: TGTGCCAGCAGTCCCGGAGTGGGGTCCTACAATGAGCAGTTCTTC. As protein: CASSPGVGSYNEQFF.

This chain connects TRBV6-2 or TRBV6-3 to TRBJ2-3, with D hard to call. The CDR3 length is 11 residues. CDR1 MNHEY and CDR2 SVGEGT come from the germline V gene. V lost 3 bases to trimming and J lost 10 bases, with 8 bases between them. CDR3 in amino acids: CASSYFGAQYF. The DNA for the CDR3 is TGTGCCAGCAGTTATTTTGGGGCGCAGTATTTT.

The chain is built from TRBV7-3 and TRBJ2-6, with unresolved D. Trimming shortened V by 2 bases and J by 1 base, and 12 bases separated the two germline ends. Germline values: CDR1 SGHTA, CDR2 FQGTGA. The CDR3 spans 17 residues. The CDR3 loop is CASSLEAVRSGANVLTF. CDR3 in DNA: TGTGCCAGCAGCTTAGAGGCGGTCCGATCTGGGGCCAACGTCCTGACTTTC.